The clone carrying this T cell receptor beta chain has more than one count but fewer than ten. From the 5' RACE reads, TCRdb called clonotypes with MiXCR, one entry per CDR3 protein. The table includes a few hundred thousand distinct CDR3 sequences, 17% detected once. The data derive from a study of T cells after yellow fever vaccination. CDR3 length equals 15 residues. The ends lost 0 bases at V and 14 bases at J; junction bases unmatched: 11. Germline CDR1 is LGHNA and CDR2 is YSLEER. The rearrangement links TRBV4-3 to TRBJ2-3; 10 nucleotides line up with TRBD1. The TCR sequence derives from a man between 18 and 29 years old who received the YFV17D yellow fever vaccine. This specimen consisted of PBMCs, obtained less than 6 days after the first yellow fever vaccination. DNA of the CDR3: TGCGCCAGCAGCCAAGATGGTGGGCGGGACAGGGGCCTGTATTTT. Its protein is CASSQDGGRDRGLYF.